This TCR beta chain was observed in a study of T cell responses to AZD1222 COVID-19 vaccine (dated by TCRdb to the early 2020s). Concerning the study at large: AZD1222 recipients whose second dose came at about 4 weeks and those whose second dose came at about 12 weeks were combined into one group, since spike-specific TCR depth and breadth did not differ between the two schedules. TCR sequencing covered 233 trial participants: about 210 given two doses of AZD1222 and approximately 26 given two doses of MenACWY control vaccine. Trial participants were enrolled into age subgroups of 18-55, 56-69 and 70-plus years, which contained roughly 150, 30 and 60 TCR-sequenced participants, respectively.

The CDR3 regions of human TCRbeta chains were analyzed by immunosequencing. On the authors' methods: Repertoire TCRs were checked for matches against a reference library of SARS-CoV-2-specific TCRs that had been generated using the MIRA antigen-specificity platform. Breadth was defined as the fraction of unique TCRs that were SARS-CoV-2-associated, and depth was defined as the fraction of total T cells that were SARS-CoV-2-associated. Using the MIRA data, each spike-specific TCR was assigned both to the spike region to which the TCR was reactive and to a CD4 or CD8 class. Log10-transformed breadth and depth values were compared by one-way ANOVA with Sidak's multiple comparisons tests. The table comes from immuneACCESS by way of TCRdb, which keeps in-frame sequences with V and J called. Part of the clones is missing from these tables; in studies checked, under half for an unresolved V gene and the rest for unknown reasons. That table furnishes V, J and clone size, whereas the DNA furnished D and trimming. Recorded for this sample are around 130,000 clones; 93% of them occurred a single time. Of the sample, about 5% is held by the ten largest clones.

What the time point label conveys for this sample: baseline before first vaccination. Vaccinee samples came from UK trials COV001 and COV002, including a single-blind randomized controlled phase 2/3 trial of AZD1222 (ChAdOx1 nCoV-19) in healthy adults. For TCRbeta chain sequencing, PBMC samples were collected from trial participants at day 0 and at day 28 after the second dose. Per the germline V gene, MDHEN is the CDR1 and SYDVKM is the CDR2. Measured from the cysteine to the phenylalanine, the CDR3 is 16 residues long. Of the read, only the CDR3 DNA is kept; its 48 bases are in frame from base 1. Between the V and J ends, shortened by 4 bases and 2 bases respectively, the junction contains 15 bases. Broad study findings and their caveats: Reportedly, close to half of the unique spike-specific TCRs recognized epitopes lying outside the regions that are mutated in the B.1.351 and B.1.1.7 variants. After two AZD1222 doses, both the breadth and the depth of spike-specific TCRs were significantly higher than at day 0 and than in MenACWY recipients. Participants were mostly white British, with more females than males. The authors suggested clonal diversity may have been underestimated. In the small 56-69-year group, the increase in depth fell short of significance, most likely because of low power. Vaccine-associated CD4 TCRs spanned the whole spike protein, with dominant responses in regions 160-218 and 743-854. Conclusions about previously exposed vaccinees were limited because only 5 or 6 AZD1222 recipients were SARS-CoV-2 seropositive at baseline. Because no samples from the day 14 peak response were available, repertoires could be characterized only after the peak T cell response.

A note on this clone: What this receptor recognizes is not known. There are no base qualities to consult, and no much larger clone falls within one base.

Sequencing was performed on peripheral blood, taken on day 0 of AZD1222 vaccination. Recombination joined TRBV28 with TRBJ1-3; TRBD1 could be the D gene, as 5 bases match. The TCR originated in an adult in good health. CDR3 region: CASSSPRRGTGNTIYF. The nucleotide sequence reads as follows: TGTGCCAGCAGTTCGCCTCGGAGGGGCACTGGAAACACCATATATTTT.